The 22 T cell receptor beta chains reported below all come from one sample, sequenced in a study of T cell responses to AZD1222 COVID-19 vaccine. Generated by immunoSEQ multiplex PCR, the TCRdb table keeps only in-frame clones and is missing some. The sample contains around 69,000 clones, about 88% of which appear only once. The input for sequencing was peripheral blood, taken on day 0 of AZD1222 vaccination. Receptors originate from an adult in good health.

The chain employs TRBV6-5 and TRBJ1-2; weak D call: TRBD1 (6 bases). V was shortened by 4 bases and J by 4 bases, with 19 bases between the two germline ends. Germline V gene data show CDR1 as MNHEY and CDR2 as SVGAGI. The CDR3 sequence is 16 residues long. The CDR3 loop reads CASSLRGGGFGYGYTF. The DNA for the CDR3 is TGTGCCAGCAGTTTAAGGGGGGGAGGGTTCGGCTATGGCTACACCTTC.

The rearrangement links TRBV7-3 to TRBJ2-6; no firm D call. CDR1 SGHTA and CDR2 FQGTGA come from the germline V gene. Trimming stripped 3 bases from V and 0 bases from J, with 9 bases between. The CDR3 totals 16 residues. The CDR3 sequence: CASSFTPNSGANVLTF. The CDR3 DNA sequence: TGTGCCAGCAGCTTCACTCCGAACTCTGGGGCCAACGTCCTGACTTTC. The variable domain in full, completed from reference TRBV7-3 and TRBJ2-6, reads GAGVSQTPSNKVTEKGKYVELRCDPISGHTALYWYRQSLGQGPEFLIYFQGTGAADDSGLPNDRFFAVRPEGSVSTLKIQRTERGDSAVYLCASSFTPNSGANVLTFGAGSRLTVL.

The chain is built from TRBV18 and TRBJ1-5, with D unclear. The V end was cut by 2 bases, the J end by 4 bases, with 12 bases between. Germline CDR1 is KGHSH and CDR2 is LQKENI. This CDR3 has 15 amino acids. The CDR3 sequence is CASSPIGVSNQPQHF. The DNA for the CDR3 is TGTGCCAGCTCACCAATCGGGGTTTCAAATCAGCCCCAGCATTTT.

Here the CDR3 reads CASSPLGSYEQYF. The CDR3 coding sequence is TGTGCCAGCAGTCCGCTTGGCTCCTACGAGCAGTACTTC. The V gene is TRBV12-3 or TRBV12-4, the J gene TRBJ2-7; no clear D. The CDR3 consists of 13 residues. Trimming cost V 5 bases and J 0 bases, with 8 bases left between them.

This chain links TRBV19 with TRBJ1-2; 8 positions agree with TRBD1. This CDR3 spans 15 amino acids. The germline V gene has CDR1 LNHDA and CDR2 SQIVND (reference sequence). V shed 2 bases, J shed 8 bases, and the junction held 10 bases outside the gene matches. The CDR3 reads CASSIITGTGGGYTF. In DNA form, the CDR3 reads TGTGCCAGTAGTATAATAACTGGGACAGGTGGGGGCTACACCTTC.

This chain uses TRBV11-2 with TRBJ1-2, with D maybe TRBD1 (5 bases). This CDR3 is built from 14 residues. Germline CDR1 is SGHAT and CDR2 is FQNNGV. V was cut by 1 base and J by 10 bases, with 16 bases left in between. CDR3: CASSLAAGPTVYTF. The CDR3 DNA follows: TGTGCCAGCAGCTTAGCGGCAGGGCCGACCGTCTACACCTTC.

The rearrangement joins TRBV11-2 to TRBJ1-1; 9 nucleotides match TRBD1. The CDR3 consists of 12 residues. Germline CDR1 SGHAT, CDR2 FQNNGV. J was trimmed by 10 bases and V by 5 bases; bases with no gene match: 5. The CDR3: CASSPPDRGAFF. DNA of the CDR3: TGTGCCAGCAGCCCTCCGGACAGGGGAGCTTTCTTT.

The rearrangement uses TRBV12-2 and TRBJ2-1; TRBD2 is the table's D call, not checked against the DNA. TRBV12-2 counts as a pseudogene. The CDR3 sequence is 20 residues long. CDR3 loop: CASRLGPPPGLAGGYNEQFF. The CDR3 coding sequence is TGTGCAAGTCGCTTAGGGCCCCCTCCGGGACTAGCGGGAGGGTACAATGAGCAGTTCTTC.

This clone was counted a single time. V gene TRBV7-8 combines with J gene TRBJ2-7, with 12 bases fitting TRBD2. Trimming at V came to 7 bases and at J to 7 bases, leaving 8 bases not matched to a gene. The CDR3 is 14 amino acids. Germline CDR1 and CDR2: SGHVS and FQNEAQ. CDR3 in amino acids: CASTSGGLAGEQYV. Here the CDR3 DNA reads TGTGCCAGCACCTCCGGTGGACTAGCGGGGGAGCAGTACGTC.

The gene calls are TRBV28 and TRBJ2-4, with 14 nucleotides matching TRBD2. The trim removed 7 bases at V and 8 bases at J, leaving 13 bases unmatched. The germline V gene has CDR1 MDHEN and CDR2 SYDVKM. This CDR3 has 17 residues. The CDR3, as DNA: TGTGCCAGCACCCCCGGGACTAGCGGGGGCTTCGTGGACATTCAGTACTTC. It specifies CASTPGTSGGFVDIQYF.

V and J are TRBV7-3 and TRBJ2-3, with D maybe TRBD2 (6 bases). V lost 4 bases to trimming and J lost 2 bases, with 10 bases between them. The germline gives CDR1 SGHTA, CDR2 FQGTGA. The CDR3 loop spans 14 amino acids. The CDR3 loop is CASSYWGVTDTQYF. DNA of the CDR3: TGTGCCAGCAGCTATTGGGGGGTCACAGATACGCAGTATTTT. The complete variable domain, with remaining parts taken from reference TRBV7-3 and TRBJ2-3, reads GAGVSQTPSNKVTEKGKYVELRCDPISGHTALYWYRQSLGQGPEFLIYFQGTGAADDSGLPNDRFFAVRPEGSVSTLKIQRTERGDSAVYLCASSYWGVTDTQYFGPGTRLTVL.

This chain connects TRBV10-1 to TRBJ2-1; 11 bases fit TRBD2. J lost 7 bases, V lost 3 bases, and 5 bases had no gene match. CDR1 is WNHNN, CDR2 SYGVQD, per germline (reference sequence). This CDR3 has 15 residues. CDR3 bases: TGCGCCAGCAGTGAAGGGACTAGCGGAACTAATGAGCAGTTCTTC. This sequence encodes CASSEGTSGTNEQFF.

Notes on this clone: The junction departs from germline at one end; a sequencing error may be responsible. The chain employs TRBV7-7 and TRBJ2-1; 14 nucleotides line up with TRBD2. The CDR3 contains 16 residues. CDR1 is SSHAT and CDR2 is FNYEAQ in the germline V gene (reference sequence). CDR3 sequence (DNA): TGTGCTAGCAGCTTAGGGACTAGCGGGAGAGGTAATGAGCAGTTCTTC. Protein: CASSLGTSGRGNEQFF.

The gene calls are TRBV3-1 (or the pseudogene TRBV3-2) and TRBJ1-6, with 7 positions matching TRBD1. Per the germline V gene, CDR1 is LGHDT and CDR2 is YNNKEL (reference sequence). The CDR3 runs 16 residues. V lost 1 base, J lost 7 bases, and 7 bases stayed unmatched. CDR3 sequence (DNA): TGTGCCAGCAGCCAAGGCGGGTCCAGGGGGAATTCACCCCTCCACTTT. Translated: CASSQGGSRGNSPLHF.

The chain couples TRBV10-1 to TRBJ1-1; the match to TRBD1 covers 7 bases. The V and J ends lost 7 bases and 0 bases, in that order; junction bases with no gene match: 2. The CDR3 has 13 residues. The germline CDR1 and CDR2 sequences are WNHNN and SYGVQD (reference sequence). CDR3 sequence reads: CASNDRVNTEAFF. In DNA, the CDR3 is TGCGCCAGCAATGACAGGGTGAACACTGAAGCTTTCTTT.

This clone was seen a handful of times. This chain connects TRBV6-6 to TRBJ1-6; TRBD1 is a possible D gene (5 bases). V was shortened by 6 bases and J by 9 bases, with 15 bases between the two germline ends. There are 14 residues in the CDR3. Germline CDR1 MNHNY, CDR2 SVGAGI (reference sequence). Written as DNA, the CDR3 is TGTGCCAGCAGCCACCGGGGCGATGGTTCACCCCTCCACTTT. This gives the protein CASSHRGDGSPLHF.

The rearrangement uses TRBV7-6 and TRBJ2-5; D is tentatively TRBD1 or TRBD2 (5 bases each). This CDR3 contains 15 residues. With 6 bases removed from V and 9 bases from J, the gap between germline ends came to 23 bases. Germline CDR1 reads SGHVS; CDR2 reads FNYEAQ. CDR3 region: CASRDYGTPLGAQYF. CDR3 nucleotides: TGTGCCAGCAGAGACTATGGGACGCCTCTTGGGGCCCAGTACTTC. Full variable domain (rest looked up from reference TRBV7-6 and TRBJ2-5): GAGVSQSPRYKVTKRGQDVALRCDPISGHVSLYWYRQALGQGPEFLTYFNYEAQQDKSGLPNDRFSAERPEGSISTLTIQRTEQRDSAMYRCASRDYGTPLGAQYFGPGTRLLVL.

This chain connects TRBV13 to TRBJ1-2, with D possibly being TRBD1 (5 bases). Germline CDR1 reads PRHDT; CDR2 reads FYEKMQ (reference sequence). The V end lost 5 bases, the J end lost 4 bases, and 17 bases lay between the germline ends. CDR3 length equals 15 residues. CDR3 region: CASSPPGGTTYGYTF. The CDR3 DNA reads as TGTGCCAGCAGCCCGCCGGGGGGGACCACCTATGGCTACACCTTC.

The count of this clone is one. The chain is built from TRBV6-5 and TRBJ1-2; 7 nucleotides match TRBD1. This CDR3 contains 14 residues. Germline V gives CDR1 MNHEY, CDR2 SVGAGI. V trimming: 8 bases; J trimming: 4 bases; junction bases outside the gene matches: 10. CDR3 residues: CASLVAGTVYGYTF. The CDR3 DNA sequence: TGTGCCAGCTTGGTCGCGGGGACAGTCTATGGCTACACCTTC.

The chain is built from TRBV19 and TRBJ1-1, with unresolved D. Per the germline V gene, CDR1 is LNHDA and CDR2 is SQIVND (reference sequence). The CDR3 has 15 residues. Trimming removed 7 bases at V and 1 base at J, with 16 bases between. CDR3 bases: TGTGCCAGTAACTCGAGGACCCGAGGGAACACTGAAGCTTTCTTT. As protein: CASNSRTRGNTEAFF.

The CDR3 sequence is CASSLAANTEAFF. CDR3 sequence (DNA): TGCGCCAGCAGCTTGGCCGCGAACACTGAAGCTTTCTTT. The chain recombines TRBV5-1 with TRBJ1-1; unclear D gene. The germline CDR1 and CDR2 sequences are SGHRS and YFSETQ. The CDR3 extends over 13 amino acids. The V and J ends lost 0 bases and 1 base respectively, with 4 bases between them.

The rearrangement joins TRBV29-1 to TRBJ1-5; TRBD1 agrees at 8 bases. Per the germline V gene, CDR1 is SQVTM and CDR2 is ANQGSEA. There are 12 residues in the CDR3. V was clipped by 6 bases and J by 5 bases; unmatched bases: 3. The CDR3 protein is CSVGQGDQPQHF. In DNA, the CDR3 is TGCAGCGTCGGACAGGGTGATCAGCCCCAGCATTTT. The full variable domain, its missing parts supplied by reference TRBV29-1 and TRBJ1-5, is SAVISQKPSRDICQRGTSLTIQCQVDSQVTMMFWYRQQPGQSLTLIATANQGSEATYESGFVIDKFPISRPNLTFSTLTVSNMSPEDSSIYLCSVGQGDQPQHFGDGTRLSIL.